The clone carrying this T cell receptor (beta chain) was detected ten times or more. The antigen is unknown. CDR1 is SGHRS, CDR2 YFSETQ, per germline. CDR3 size: 15 residues. The V and J ends lost 2 bases and 2 bases respectively, with 13 bases between them. These data come from a study of neurological immune-mediated disorders. Synthesis of cDNA was performed by 5'RACE using 10-nucleotide random UMIs. TCRdb fed the 5' RACE reads into MiXCR, producing one record per CDR3 protein. The sample holds about 79,000 distinct CDR3 sequences, around 14% seen once. Study-wide results and limits: In HTLV-1-associated myelopathy, TCR clonal expansion was greatest, and in multiple sclerosis it was least, below healthy controls. The expanded clones of different subjects shared no CDR3 amino acid sequences (suggesting private repertoires in all groups).

Serving as healthy controls were blood bank volunteers based in Maryland, USA. Sequencing was carried out using PBMCs. The TCR originated in a woman aged 45-65 years in good health. The V call is TRBV5-1, the J call TRBJ2-5, with D perhaps matching TRBD1 (7 bases). The CDR3 is CASSFQGGPQETQYF. DNA for the CDR3: TGCGCCAGCAGCTTTCAGGGGGGCCCGCAAGAGACCCAGTACTTC.